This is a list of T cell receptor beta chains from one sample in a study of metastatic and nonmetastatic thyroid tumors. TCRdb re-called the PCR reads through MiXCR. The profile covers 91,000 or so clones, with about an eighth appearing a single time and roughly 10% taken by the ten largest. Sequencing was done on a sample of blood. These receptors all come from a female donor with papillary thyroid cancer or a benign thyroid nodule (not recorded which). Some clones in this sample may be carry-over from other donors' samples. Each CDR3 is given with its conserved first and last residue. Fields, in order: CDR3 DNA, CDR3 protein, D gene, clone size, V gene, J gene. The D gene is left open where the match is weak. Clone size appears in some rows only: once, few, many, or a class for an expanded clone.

CDR3 DNA: TGTGCCAGCAGTTCGTCCCGTCGAGGGCCCACAGATACGCAGTATTTT
CDR3 protein: CASSSSRRGPTDTQYF
D gene: NA
clone size: many
V gene: TRBV28
J gene: TRBJ2-3

CDR3 DNA: TGTGCCAGCAGGGCCGCGGTTCGGGGTTACGAGCAGTACTTC
CDR3 protein: CASRAAVRGYEQYF
D gene: NA
clone size: many
V gene: TRBV28
J gene: TRBJ2-7

CDR3 DNA: TGTGCCAGCAGTTACTCAACAGTGAACACTGAAGCTTTCTTT
CDR3 protein: CASSYSTVNTEAFF
D gene: NA
clone size: many
V gene: TRBV6-2/TRBV6-3
J gene: TRBJ1-1

CDR3 DNA: TGTGCCAGCAGCTTGGGACAATATAGGGACTCACCCCTCCACTTT
CDR3 protein: CASSLGQYRDSPLHF
D gene: NA
clone size: many
V gene: TRBV5-6
J gene: TRBJ1-6

CDR3 DNA: TGCGCCAGCAGCTCCGGGACTAGCGTGAGCTACGAGCAGTACTTC
CDR3 protein: CASSSGTSVSYEQYF
D gene: TRBD2
clone size: many
V gene: TRBV5-1
J gene: TRBJ2-7

CDR3 DNA: TGTGCCAGCAGCCAAGATGGGGACACTGAAGCTTTCTTT
CDR3 protein: CASSQDGDTEAFF
D gene: NA
clone size: many
V gene: TRBV3-1
J gene: TRBJ1-1

CDR3 DNA: TGTGCCAGCAGCCGCAGGGGGACAGGGAACAATGAGCAGTTCTTC
CDR3 protein: CASSRRGTGNNEQFF
D gene: TRBD1
clone size: few
V gene: TRBV13
J gene: TRBJ2-1

CDR3 DNA: TGTGCCAGCAGCTTTATCGAGGACGGAGCATTCCTCTACAATGAGCAGTTCTTC
CDR3 protein: CASSFIEDGAFLYNEQFF
D gene: NA
clone size: many
V gene: TRBV11-2
J gene: TRBJ2-1

CDR3 DNA: TGTGCCAGCAGCCTTATCGGTCTAGCGGAAAATGAGCAGTTCTTC
CDR3 protein: CASSLIGLAENEQFF
D gene: TRBD2
clone size: many
V gene: TRBV14
J gene: TRBJ2-1

CDR3 DNA: TGTGCCAGCAGTTTAGGCAGTCAGCCCCAGCATTTT
CDR3 protein: CASSLGSQPQHF
D gene: NA
clone size: many
V gene: TRBV28
J gene: TRBJ1-5

CDR3 DNA: TGTGCCAGCACCAGACTCGCCGGGACAGGACTCAATCAGCCCCAGCATTTT
CDR3 protein: CASTRLAGTGLNQPQHF
D gene: TRBD1
clone size: many
V gene: TRBV6-1
J gene: TRBJ1-5

CDR3 DNA: TGTGCCAGCAGCGGCGGACAGGCAACAATGAACACTGAAGCTTTCTTT
CDR3 protein: CASSGGQATMNTEAFF
D gene: TRBD1
clone size: NA
V gene: TRBV6-1
J gene: TRBJ1-1

CDR3 DNA: TGTGCCAGCAGTTACTTGGGGCCCAATAATGAGCAGTTCTTC
CDR3 protein: CASSYLGPNNEQFF
D gene: NA
clone size: many
V gene: TRBV6-2/TRBV6-3
J gene: TRBJ2-1

CDR3 DNA: TGTGCCAGCAGGAAAGCCCAGGTTTCCTACGAGCAGTACTTC
CDR3 protein: CASRKAQVSYEQYF
D gene: NA
clone size: NA
V gene: TRBV7-2
J gene: TRBJ2-7

CDR3 DNA: TGTGCCAGTAAGACTTTGGGACAGTTAAAGGTAACTGATGGCTACACCTTC
CDR3 protein: CASKTLGQLKVTDGYTF
D gene: TRBD1
clone size: many
V gene: TRBV19
J gene: TRBJ1-2

CDR3 DNA: TGTGCCAGCAGCCAAGATCACACCGGGGAGCTGTTTTTT
CDR3 protein: CASSQDHTGELFF
D gene: NA
clone size: NA
V gene: TRBV3-1
J gene: TRBJ2-2

CDR3 DNA: TGTGCCAGCAGTGACGCCGATCCCCAGCATTTT
CDR3 protein: CASSDADPQHF
D gene: NA
clone size: few
V gene: TRBV6-1
J gene: TRBJ1-5

CDR3 DNA: TGTGCCAGCAGTTCCGTCACACAAGGAGAAGAGACCCAGTACTTC
CDR3 protein: CASSSVTQGEETQYF
D gene: NA
clone size: NA
V gene: TRBV27
J gene: TRBJ2-5

CDR3 DNA: TGTGCCGCCACCCCCGCGGGCGGGGGTCAGCCCCAGCATTTT
CDR3 protein: CAATPAGGGQPQHF
D gene: NA
clone size: many
V gene: TRBV6-2/TRBV6-3
J gene: TRBJ1-5

CDR3 DNA: TGTGCCAGCAGCCCTACGGACAGGATGAACACTGAAGCTTTCTTT
CDR3 protein: CASSPTDRMNTEAFF
D gene: TRBD1
clone size: many
V gene: TRBV28
J gene: TRBJ1-1

CDR3 DNA: TGTGCCAGCAGCTTAGCGCAGTCAGGGCATCGGGGCTACACCTTC
CDR3 protein: CASSLAQSGHRGYTF
D gene: NA
clone size: many
V gene: TRBV7-9
J gene: TRBJ1-2

CDR3 DNA: TGTGCCAGTAGTTTGCGGGAGCCCCCAGATACGCAGTATTTT
CDR3 protein: CASSLREPPDTQYF
D gene: TRBD2
clone size: many
V gene: TRBV19
J gene: TRBJ2-3

CDR3 DNA: TGTGCCAGCAGTGACAAGGGACCCCACACCGGGGAGCTGTTTTTT
CDR3 protein: CASSDKGPHTGELFF
D gene: NA
clone size: many
V gene: TRBV2
J gene: TRBJ2-2

CDR3 DNA: TGCAGTGCTAGCGGACTAGCGATCTTGGTCAATGAGCAGTTCTTC
CDR3 protein: CSASGLAILVNEQFF
D gene: TRBD2
clone size: many
V gene: TRBV20-1
J gene: TRBJ2-1

CDR3 DNA: TGTGCCAGCAGTTTAAGGGCCGGGAGTTTGGGCGAGCAGTACTTC
CDR3 protein: CASSLRAGSLGEQYF
D gene: NA
clone size: many
V gene: TRBV28
J gene: TRBJ2-7

CDR3 DNA: TGTGCCAGCAGTACCTCCGTGACAGGTTTAGATACGCAGTATTTT
CDR3 protein: CASSTSVTGLDTQYF
D gene: NA
clone size: few
V gene: TRBV2
J gene: TRBJ2-3

CDR3 DNA: TGTGCCAGCAGTCCCAAGGGGAGCTACTACTATGGCTACACCTTC
CDR3 protein: CASSPKGSYYYGYTF
D gene: NA
clone size: few
V gene: TRBV27
J gene: TRBJ1-2

CDR3 DNA: TGTGCCAGCACTCCATCCGGGACTTCCCTCTCCTACGAGCAGTACTTC
CDR3 protein: CASTPSGTSLSYEQYF
D gene: NA
clone size: many
V gene: TRBV6-1
J gene: TRBJ2-7

CDR3 DNA: TGTGCCAGCAGTTACTCGGCCAGGGAGGTCGTTTATGGCTACACCTTC
CDR3 protein: CASSYSAREVVYGYTF
D gene: NA
clone size: NA
V gene: TRBV6-5
J gene: TRBJ1-2

CDR3 DNA: TGCAGTACCTCCGAGGGAGGCACCTACGAGCATTACTTC
CDR3 protein: CSTSEGGTYEHYF
D gene: NA
clone size: NA
V gene: TRBV20-1
J gene: TRBJ2-7

CDR3 DNA: TGTGCCAGCAGTTTATGGGCAGGGGGCGGGAGGACGTATGGCTACACCTTC
CDR3 protein: CASSLWAGGGRTYGYTF
D gene: TRBD1
clone size: many
V gene: TRBV28
J gene: TRBJ1-2

CDR3 DNA: TGTGCCAGCAGTTTAGAGGGACAGAACACAGATACGCAGTATTTT
CDR3 protein: CASSLEGQNTDTQYF
D gene: TRBD1
clone size: NA
V gene: TRBV12-3/TRBV12-4
J gene: TRBJ2-3

CDR3 DNA: TGTGCCAGCAAACCGACAGGGTATAGCAATCAGCCCCAGCATTTT
CDR3 protein: CASKPTGYSNQPQHF
D gene: TRBD1
clone size: many
V gene: TRBV7-2
J gene: TRBJ1-5

CDR3 DNA: TGTGCCACCAGTGATTCTGGACTAGCGGGATCGAAAAATGAGCAGTTCTTC
CDR3 protein: CATSDSGLAGSKNEQFF
D gene: TRBD2
clone size: many
V gene: TRBV24-1
J gene: TRBJ2-1

CDR3 DNA: TGTGCCAGTAGTTTCACAGGGGGTGAGGTCGGGGAGCTGTTTTTT
CDR3 protein: CASSFTGGEVGELFF
D gene: TRBD1
clone size: many
V gene: TRBV19
J gene: TRBJ2-2

CDR3 DNA: TGTGCCAGCAGTTCGGACTGGAGGTCGTTGGAGACCCAGTACTTC
CDR3 protein: CASSSDWRSLETQYF
D gene: NA
clone size: NA
V gene: TRBV6-1
J gene: TRBJ2-5

CDR3 DNA: TGTGCCAGCAGCTTAGAAGCCGGGGAGCTGTTTTTT
CDR3 protein: CASSLEAGELFF
D gene: NA
clone size: many
V gene: TRBV7-9
J gene: TRBJ2-2

CDR3 DNA: TGTGCCAGTTCTAAGTCGGGGCAGTTCTCCTACGAACAGTACTTC
CDR3 protein: CASSKSGQFSYEQYF
D gene: NA
clone size: many
V gene: TRBV19
J gene: TRBJ2-7

CDR3 DNA: TGTGCCAGCTCACCAGGCAATGAGCAGTTCTTC
CDR3 protein: CASSPGNEQFF
D gene: NA
clone size: many
V gene: TRBV18
J gene: TRBJ2-1

CDR3 DNA: TGTGCCAGCAGTTATCACGGATTAGCCAAAAACATTCAGTACTTC
CDR3 protein: CASSYHGLAKNIQYF
D gene: NA
clone size: many
V gene: TRBV28
J gene: TRBJ2-4

CDR3 DNA: TGTGCCAGCAGCTTAAGCCTCCGGCGGGGGGGGAGCTCCTACAATGAGCAGTTCTTC
CDR3 protein: CASSLSLRRGGSSYNEQFF
D gene: TRBD2
clone size: many
V gene: TRBV7-3
J gene: TRBJ2-1